This is a list of T cell receptor beta chains from one sample in a study of OX40 agonist ivuxolimab in advanced cancers. Generated by immunoSEQ multiplex PCR, the TCRdb table keeps only in-frame clones and is missing some. The sample has tens of thousands of clones; 81% are singletons. The sequenced sample was CD4+ or CD8+ T cells sorted from blood, obtained in a trial of the OX40 agonist ivuxolimab. The receptors stem from an adult with an advanced solid tumor such as melanoma, head and neck, liver or kidney cancer. CDR3s include the opening cysteine and the closing phenylalanine or tryptophan. Each record gives: J gene, V gene, clone size, D gene, CDR3 DNA, CDR3 protein. The D gene is left open where the match is weak. The listing skips clone size in some rows; elsewhere it reads once, few, many or a size class.

J: TRBJ1-1; V: TRBV27; size: once; D: .; DNA: TGTGCCAGCAGTTTAAATGGGGCGGTCACTGAAGCTTTCTTT; CDR3: CASSLNGAVTEAFF
J: TRBJ2-5; V: TRBV30; size: .; D: .; DNA: TGTGCCTGGAGTCTCACAGCGGCCCAAGAGACCCAGTACTTC; CDR3: CAWSLTAAQETQYF
J: TRBJ2-1; V: TRBV6-6; size: few; D: .; DNA: TGTGCCAGCAGTTACCCCCCAGGGGTCTACAATGAGCAGTTCTTC; CDR3: CASSYPPGVYNEQFF
J: TRBJ2-1; V: TRBV9; size: once; D: TRBD2; DNA: TGTGCCAGCAGCGGGACTAGCGGGAGGATAGGGACCTACAATGAGCAGTTCTTC; CDR3: CASSGTSGRIGTYNEQFF
J: TRBJ2-1; V: TRBV29-1; size: .; D: .; DNA: TGCAGCGTTGGGGGACACCTTAGGGATGAGCAGTTCTTC; CDR3: CSVGGHLRDEQFF
J: TRBJ2-2; V: TRBV11-2; size: once; D: .; DNA: TGTGCCAGCAGCTTCGGGACGGCAAACACCGGGGAGCTGTTTTTT; CDR3: CASSFGTANTGELFF
J: TRBJ2-2; V: TRBV27; size: .; D: .; DNA: TGTGCCAGCAGTTGGGGAGGGGGGAACACCGGGGAGCTGTTTTTT; CDR3: CASSWGGGNTGELFF
J: TRBJ1-5; V: TRBV7-2; size: .; D: .; DNA: TGTGCCAGCAGAGGAAACTACTTTAGCAATCAGCCCCAGCATTTT; CDR3: CASRGNYFSNQPQHF
J: TRBJ1-2; V: TRBV6-4; size: .; D: TRBD1; DNA: TGTGCCAGCGCCGGGACAGGCCAGGGCCCCGCTAACTATGGCTACACCTTC; CDR3: CASAGTGQGPANYGYTF
J: TRBJ1-1; V: TRBV6-6; size: .; D: TRBD1; DNA: TGTGCCAGCAGTTCTTGGACAGGGAGGTTCGCTGAAGCTTTCTTT; CDR3: CASSSWTGRFAEAFF
J: TRBJ2-2; V: TRBV9; size: .; D: .; DNA: TGTGCCAGCAACAGGGACGACGGGGAGCTGTTTTTT; CDR3: CASNRDDGELFF
J: TRBJ2-3; V: TRBV4-3; size: .; D: .; DNA: TGCGCCAGCAGCCAAGAGCGGGGCACAGATACGCAGTATTTT; CDR3: CASSQERGTDTQYF
J: TRBJ1-1; V: TRBV27; size: medium-sized; D: .; DNA: TGTGCCAGCAGTTTATTTGCAGGGGTCCCTGAAGCTTTCTTT; CDR3: CASSLFAGVPEAFF
J: TRBJ2-3; V: TRBV5-1; size: .; D: .; DNA: TGCGCCAGCAGCTTGTGGGGGGTTGATACGCAGTATTTT; CDR3: CASSLWGVDTQYF
J: TRBJ2-1; V: TRBV4-3; size: few; D: TRBD2; DNA: TGCGCCAGCAGCCAAGATGCAGGGCGGGGGGGCAATGAGCAGTTCTTC; CDR3: CASSQDAGRGGNEQFF
J: TRBJ1-4; V: TRBV6-6; size: few; D: .; DNA: TGTGCCAGCAGTTACTCACAAGGGATTAATGAAAAACTGTTTTTT; CDR3: CASSYSQGINEKLFF
J: TRBJ2-1; V: TRBV6-4; size: .; D: .; DNA: TGTGCCAGCAGTGACGAAAGGAGCTCCTACAATGAGCAGTTCTTC; CDR3: CASSDERSSYNEQFF
J: TRBJ2-3; V: TRBV30; size: .; D: .; DNA: TGTGCCTGGAGTGTAGGTAGCACAGATACGCAGTATTTT; CDR3: CAWSVGSTDTQYF
J: TRBJ2-1; V: TRBV7-8; size: many; D: .; DNA: TGTGCCAGCAACTTCTGGCAGGGAAATTTCAATGAGCAGTTCTTC; CDR3: CASNFWQGNFNEQFF
J: TRBJ2-5; V: TRBV28; size: few; D: .; DNA: TGTGCCAGCAGTCCCTCGCGGAGGGCCAAAGAGACCCAGTACTTC; CDR3: CASSPSRRAKETQYF
J: TRBJ1-1; V: TRBV28; size: .; D: TRBD1; DNA: TGTGCCAGCAGTTTTAACAAGGGGGCGTTGATGGTTACTGAAGCTTTCTTT; CDR3: CASSFNKGALMVTEAFF
J: TRBJ2-3; V: TRBV5-1; size: .; D: .; DNA: TGCGCCAGCAGCCACCCTCCAGCGGTCGCCACAGATACGCAGTATTTT; CDR3: CASSHPPAVATDTQYF
J: TRBJ1-1; V: TRBV7-9; size: .; D: .; DNA: TGTGCCAGCAGCCCCCAGACAGAAAACACTGAAGCTTTCTTT; CDR3: CASSPQTENTEAFF
J: TRBJ1-1; V: TRBV9; size: medium-sized; D: .; DNA: TGTGCCAGCAGTCTCGGCCTCATGAACACTGAAGCTTTCTTT; CDR3: CASSLGLMNTEAFF